This record concerns one TCR beta chain sequence. Assay: immunoSEQ multiplex PCR; the TCRdb copy retains only in-frame clones and omits some. This sample has roughly 150,000 clones, with 90% found just once. The sample is drawn from a study of T cell responses to AZD1222 COVID-19 vaccine. The TCR comes from an adult who received the AZD1222 COVID-19 vaccine. The sequenced sample was peripheral blood, obtained 28 days after the second AZD1222 dose.

The DNA for the CDR3 is TGCGCCAGCAGCCAAGCCCTGAACCTGTTCTTC. Residues: CASSQALNLFF. This chain uses TRBV4-1 with TRBJ2-1; D gene unclear. CDR3 size: 11 residues. V lost 1 base and J lost 15, with 10 bases in between. The germline gives CDR1 MGHRA, CDR2 YSYEKL.